What follows are 27 T cell receptor beta chains derived from one specimen sequenced in a study of T cells after yellow fever vaccination (dated by TCRdb to the late 2010s). The treatment or condition label for this specimen denotes: live attenuated yellow fever vaccine strain. Library preparation used 5' RACE. Reads for this sample came from an Illumina HiSeq 2500. The raw public reads went through TCRdb reprocessing: fastp at Q25, MiXCR clone calling, in-frame beta chains kept. Every CDR3 protein is listed once, alongside the most common genes and DNA of its rows. For this sample the table gives roughly 340,000 distinct CDR3 sequences, of which about 8.7% were detected only once. Together, the top ten hold more than 15% of the sample. The sample was PBMCs, taken on the day of the first yellow fever vaccination. The receptor source for this set is a man aged 18 to 29 who received the YFV17D yellow fever vaccine.

This clonotype has at least ten counts. This sequence joins TRBV4-1 and TRBJ2-2; D is unclear. The CDR3 contains 13 residues. V was cut by 3 bases and J by 6 bases, with 8 bases left in between. CDR1 MGHRA and CDR2 YSYEKL come from the germline V gene. In DNA, the CDR3 is TGCGCCAGCAGCCAGGCTGGCGCCGGGGAGCTGTTTTTT. Encoded protein: CASSQAGAGELFF.

The table lists this clonotype with many counts. The chain links TRBV5-1 to TRBJ2-1; no firm D call. From germline, CDR1 is SGHRS and CDR2 YFSETQ. V lost 4 bases and J 7 bases, leaving 12 bases between the germline ends. CDR3 size: 13 residues. The CDR3 spells CASSPLGGNEQFF. DNA of the CDR3: TGCGCCAGCAGCCCCTTGGGCGGAAATGAGCAGTTCTTC.

This clonotype was observed a handful of times. The CDR3: CASSLPTSGGTREQFF. CDR3 sequence (DNA): TGCGCCAGCAGCTTGCCGACTAGCGGGGGGACTCGTGAGCAGTTCTTC. V usage is TRBV5-1 and J usage is TRBJ2-1; 13 nucleotides match TRBD2. Germline V lookup: CDR1 SGHRS, CDR2 YFSETQ. The trim removed 1 base at V and 9 bases at J, leaving 7 bases unmatched. The CDR3 loop spans 16 amino acids.

The chain employs TRBV7-6 and TRBJ1-5; D is undetermined. There are 15 residues in the CDR3. Germline values: CDR1 SGHVS, CDR2 FNYEAQ. V lost 1 base and J 1 base, leaving 8 bases between the germline ends. CDR3: CASSLGPASNQPQHF. For the CDR3, the DNA is TGTGCCAGCAGCTTAGGTCCAGCAAGCAATCAGCCCCAGCATTTT.

This clonotype was seen more than once but under ten times. The chain employs TRBV6-9 and TRBJ2-1; D ambiguous. V lost 4 bases and J lost 9, with 10 bases in between. Germline loops: CDR1 MNHGY, CDR2 SVAAGI. The CDR3 runs 12 residues. The CDR3 DNA reads TGTGCCAGCAGTTGTGGCGAGGCTGAGCAGTTCTTC. Translation: CASSCGEAEQFF.

This clonotype was counted many times. The chain links TRBV27 to TRBJ1-2; D gene uncertain. Trimming left V 7 bases short and J 4 bases short, with 19 bases between. CDR1 and CDR2 from the germline V gene are MNHEY and SMNVEV (reference sequence). The CDR3 runs 15 residues. CDR3 loop: CASTNYTVPRYGYTF. The CDR3 DNA reads TGTGCCAGCACGAATTACACCGTACCGCGCTATGGCTACACCTTC.

This clonotype appeared a few times. The V gene is TRBV9, the J gene TRBJ2-5, with 10 bases matching TRBD2. The V gene's germline CDR1 is SGDLS and CDR2 YYNGEE. Trimming cost V 4 bases and J 6 bases; bases outside gene matches: 15. The CDR3 consists of 17 residues. CDR3 protein: CASSPLGSGGAEKTQYF. The CDR3 bases are TGTGCCAGCAGCCCCCTCGGGAGCGGGGGGGCCGAAAAGACCCAGTACTTC. The whole variable domain, remainder taken from reference TRBV9 and TRBJ2-5, is DSGVTQTPKHLITATGQRVTLRCSPRSGDLSVYWYQQSLDQGLQFLIQYYNGEERAKGNILERFSAQQFPDLHSELNLSSLELGDSALYFCASSPLGSGGAEKTQYFGPGTRLLVL.

This rearrangement joins TRBV6-6 to TRBJ1-2; 12 nucleotides line up with TRBD1. The CDR3 is 13 amino acids. Germline V gene data show CDR1 as MNHNY and CDR2 as SVGAGI (reference sequence). Trimming cost V 10 bases and J 8 bases; bases outside gene matches: 8. CDR3: CATPGQGAVGYTF. The CDR3 DNA reads TGTGCCACCCCGGGACAGGGGGCTGTGGGCTACACCTTC.

This chain links TRBV7-2 with TRBJ1-5, with unresolved D. The germline V and J ends were trimmed by 0 bases and 9 bases, with 9 bases remaining between them. Germline CDR1 and CDR2: SGHTA and FQGNSA. The CDR3 runs 13 residues. The DNA for the CDR3 is TGTGCCAGCAGCTTAGCGCGGTCTCGGCCCCAGCATTTT. Its protein product is CASSLARSRPQHF.

This clonotype was seen more than once but under ten times. This rearrangement joins TRBV9 to TRBJ2-3, with 12 bases fitting TRBD2. The V segment lost 0 bases and the J segment 4 bases; nucleotides outside the gene matches: 3. This CDR3 is built from 16 residues. Germline CDR1 is SGDLS and CDR2 is YYNGEE. CDR3 sequence: CASSVDPSGGADTQYF. CDR3 DNA: TGTGCCAGCAGCGTAGACCCTAGCGGGGGGGCAGATACGCAGTATTTT. Full variable domain (remainder filled in from reference TRBV9 and TRBJ2-3): DSGVTQTPKHLITATGQRVTLRCSPRSGDLSVYWYQQSLDQGLQFLIQYYNGEERAKGNILERFSAQQFPDLHSELNLSSLELGDSALYFCASSVDPSGGADTQYFGPGTRLTVL.

At least ten counts were recorded for this clonotype. The rearrangement uses TRBV7-9 and TRBJ2-3; TRBD1 might be the D (6 bases). Germline V CDR1 and CDR2: SEHNR, FQNEAQ (reference sequence). V was shortened by 5 bases and J by 2 bases, with 11 bases between the two germline ends. The CDR3 has 14 amino acids. In nucleotides, the CDR3 is TGTGCCAGCAGCGAGGGGGTTCTCACAGATACGCAGTATTTT. Its protein product is CASSEGVLTDTQYF.

This sequence joins TRBV7-6 and TRBJ1-3; D is undetermined. Trimming pared 1 base from V and 7 bases from J, leaving 5 bases between. The CDR3 spans 12 residues. The germline V gene encodes CDR1 SGHVS and CDR2 FNYEAQ. CDR3 nucleotides: TGTGCCAGCAGCTTAGTCCCGAACACCATATATTTT. It is translated as CASSLVPNTIYF. Drawing the rest from reference TRBV7-6 and TRBJ1-3, the complete variable domain is GAGVSQSPRYKVTKRGQDVALRCDPISGHVSLYWYRQALGQGPEFLTYFNYEAQQDKSGLPNDRFSAERPEGSISTLTIQRTEQRDSAMYRCASSLVPNTIYFGEGSWLTVV.

This clonotype was seen at least ten times. This chain links TRBV11-2 with TRBJ1-1, with no clear D. Germline V gene data show CDR1 as SGHAT and CDR2 as FQNNGV. This CDR3 spans 14 amino acids. V lost 1 base and J lost 4, with 10 bases in between. The CDR3 spells CASSLARSGTEAFF. CDR3 sequence (DNA): TGTGCCAGCAGCTTAGCACGGTCCGGCACTGAAGCTTTCTTT.

This clonotype showed up just a few times. The chain combines TRBV5-1 with TRBJ1-1, with D perhaps matching TRBD1 (5 bases). CDR3 length: 13 residues. Trimming stripped 3 bases from V and 4 bases from J, with 10 bases between. CDR1 is SGHRS and CDR2 is YFSETQ in the germline V gene. CDR3: CASSSREVTEAFF. The CDR3 coding sequence is TGCGCCAGCAGCTCCAGGGAAGTCACTGAAGCTTTCTTT. The variable domain in full, completed from reference TRBV5-1 and TRBJ1-1, reads KAGVTQTPRYLIKTRGQQVTLSCSPISGHRSVSWYQQTPGQGLQFLFEYFSETQRNKGNFPGRFSGRQFSNSRSEMNVSTLELGDSALYLCASSSREVTEAFFGQGTRLTVV.

This clonotype was counted only a few times. V is TRBV14 and J is TRBJ2-1, with TRBD2 identical over 9 bases. Per the germline V gene, CDR1 is SGHDN and CDR2 is FVKESK. The CDR3 consists of 13 residues. V shed 1 base, J shed 14 bases, and the junction held 6 bases outside the gene matches. As DNA, the CDR3 is TGTGCCAGCAGCCAAGGAGCCTCTAGCGGGGAGTTCTTC. Amino acids: CASSQGASSGEFF.

The chain is built from TRBV12-3 or TRBV12-4 and TRBJ1-6, with a weak D call TRBD1 (6 bases). The CDR3 sequence is 12 residues long. The V end was cut by 3 bases, the J end by 14 bases, with 11 bases between. CDR3 loop: CASSFGGQTLHF. The CDR3 region has the DNA TGTGCCAGCAGTTTCGGGGGGCAAACCCTCCACTTT.

This clonotype was detected only a few times. The chain has TRBV3-1 and TRBJ1-2, with TRBD1 identical over 8 bases. V lost 8 bases and J lost 7; bases outside the gene matches: 3. The CDR3 length is 11 residues. Germline V gene data show CDR1 as LGHDT and CDR2 as YNNKEL (reference sequence). The DNA of the CDR3 is TGTGCCAGCCAGGGGGCTCGTGGCTACACCTTC. Translated: CASQGARGYTF.

This clonotype was found once. The chain carries TRBV9 and TRBJ2-1; D is unresolved. Trimming removed 7 bases at V and 1 base at J, with 18 bases between. This CDR3 comprises 16 residues. Germline V gene lookup returns CDR1 SGDLS and CDR2 YYNGEE. In nucleotides, the CDR3 is TGTGCCAGCGGCGGTGGTACCGTGCGGTCCTACAATGAGCAGTTCTTC. It encodes CASGGGTVRSYNEQFF. The variable domain in full, completed from reference TRBV9 and TRBJ2-1, reads DSGVTQTPKHLITATGQRVTLRCSPRSGDLSVYWYQQSLDQGLQFLIQYYNGEERAKGNILERFSAQQFPDLHSELNLSSLELGDSALYFCASGGGTVRSYNEQFFGPGTRLTVL.

This clonotype was observed at least ten times. The chain is built from TRBV7-2 and TRBJ2-2; 12 bases line up with TRBD2. V shed 6 bases, J shed 4 bases, and the junction held 9 bases outside the gene matches. The CDR3 length is 17 residues. Looked up from germline, CDR1 is SGHTA and CDR2 is FQGNSA. The CDR3 sequence: CASRPGLAGGRTGELFF. CDR3 sequence (DNA): TGTGCCAGCAGACCCGGGCTAGCGGGGGGGCGCACCGGGGAGCTGTTTTTT.

This clonotype was observed a few times. CDR3 amino acids: CASSAFRTEAFF. The CDR3, as DNA: TGTGCCAGCAGTGCGTTCAGGACTGAAGCTTTCTTT. The J gene is TRBJ1-1, the V gene TRBV25-1; D call uncertain. Trimming took off 4 bases at V and 5 bases at J, with 8 bases between the two ends. Germline-derived CDR1 and CDR2 are MGHDK and SYGVNS. This CDR3 is built from 12 residues.

The genes are TRBV7-6 and TRBJ1-1; D unclear. CDR1 and CDR2 (germline): SGHVS, FNYEAQ. This CDR3 spans 13 amino acids. V was clipped by 7 bases and J by 10 bases, with 19 bases between them. CDR3 region: CASTSPGLRVAFF. CDR3 in DNA: TGTGCCAGCACCTCGCCAGGACTAAGGGTAGCTTTCTTT. Full variable domain (remainder filled in from reference TRBV7-6 and TRBJ1-1): GAGVSQSPRYKVTKRGQDVALRCDPISGHVSLYWYRQALGQGPEFLTYFNYEAQQDKSGLPNDRFSAERPEGSISTLTIQRTEQRDSAMYRCASTSPGLRVAFFGQGTRLTVV.

This clonotype was seen more than once but under ten times. The chain links TRBV6-1 to TRBJ2-3; tentatively, D is TRBD1 or TRBD2 (6 bases each). The V and J ends lost 7 bases and 2 bases respectively, with 13 bases between them. The CDR3 totals 14 residues. The V gene's germline CDR1 is MNHNS and CDR2 SASEGT. Written as DNA, the CDR3 is TGTGCCAGCAAGAGGGGGGTAAACACAGATACGCAGTATTTT. Translation gives CASKRGVNTDTQYF.

For this clonotype: A junction boundary mismatches the germline segment, possibly from a read error. The chain uses TRBV19 and TRBJ2-5; maybe TRBD1 (5 bases). Per the germline V gene, CDR1 is LNHDA and CDR2 is SQIVND (reference sequence). CDR3 length equals 15 residues. CDR3 coding DNA: TGTGCCAGTAGTTTAGACAGAGAGTACCAAGAGACCCAGTACTTC. Translating it yields CASSLDREYQETQYF.

This clonotype was seen only a few times. J is TRBJ2-5 and V is TRBV27; TRBD2 agrees at 8 bases. This CDR3 contains 14 residues. Germline lookup yields CDR1 MNHEY and CDR2 SMNVEV (reference sequence). V dropped 4 bases and J dropped 4; count of bases not matched to a gene: 5. The CDR3 protein is CASSSAGRVETQYF. The CDR3 nucleotides are TGTGCCAGCAGTTCCGCCGGGAGGGTAGAGACCCAGTACTTC.

This clonotype came up a few times. V is TRBV20-1 and J is TRBJ1-6; 8 nucleotides line up with TRBD1. The CDR3 has 16 amino acids. Germline CDR1 is DFQATT and CDR2 is SNEGSKA (reference sequence). Trimming removed 3 bases from V and 2 bases from J; junction bases left unmatched: 6. CDR3 in DNA: TGCAGTGCTAGGACAGGGGATGGGACCTATAATTCACCCCTCCACTTT. It yields the protein CSARTGDGTYNSPLHF.

There are many counts of this clonotype. CDR3 region: CASSPDRVGGYTF. CDR3 coding DNA: TGTGCCAGCAGTCCGGACAGGGTGGGTGGCTACACCTTC. V is TRBV12-3 or TRBV12-4 and J is TRBJ1-2; TRBD1 aligns across 8 bases. This CDR3 has 13 amino acids. V shed 5 bases, J shed 7 bases, and the junction held 6 bases outside the gene matches.

This clonotype was observed a handful of times. Here the CDR3 DNA reads TGTGCCAGCAGCTCCCCGACAGGGACCTCCTACGAGCAGTACTTC. This codes for CASSSPTGTSYEQYF. The J gene is TRBJ2-7, the V gene TRBV7-9; 7 nucleotides match TRBD1. The CDR3 is 15 amino acids. Germline V gene lookup returns CDR1 SEHNR and CDR2 FQNEAQ (reference sequence). V was clipped by 4 bases and J by 0 bases; unmatched bases: 6.